Listed below are T cell receptor beta chains from one sample, sequenced in a study of blood T cell repertoires in COVID-19. Sequencing was performed with immunoSEQ multiplex PCR; in TCRdb, only in-frame clones are kept and a portion is missing. The sample shows 200,000 to 250,000 clones, approximately 78% of them seen only once. Sequencing was carried out using peripheral blood. Source of these receptors: a woman aged 65 to 85 with COVID-19, enrolled during active disease. Both conserved end residues are part of each CDR3. The D gene is left open where the match is weak. Some rows mark clone size as missing; the rest say once, few, many or name a class of expanded clone.

d_gene: TRBD1; v_gene: TRBV7-2; abundance: once; j_gene: TRBJ1-2; CDR3nt: TGTGCCAGCAGCTCGGGACAGGGGATGTCCTATGGCTACACCTTC; CDR3aa: CASSSGQGMSYGYTF
d_gene: -; v_gene: TRBV7-8; abundance: -; j_gene: TRBJ2-7; CDR3nt: TGTGCCAGCAGCAACCACACCGCCGGGGGAATTAAGTACTTC; CDR3aa: CASSNHTAGGIKYF
d_gene: TRBD1; v_gene: TRBV12-5; abundance: once; j_gene: TRBJ2-1; CDR3nt: TGTGCTAGTGGTTTTCAGGGGGCTCACAATGAGCAGTTCTTC; CDR3aa: CASGFQGAHNEQFF
d_gene: TRBD2; v_gene: TRBV10-3; abundance: -; j_gene: TRBJ2-1; CDR3nt: TGTGCCATCAGGGAAACTAGCGGGAAATCCAATGAGCAGTTCTTC; CDR3aa: CAIRETSGKSNEQFF
d_gene: TRBD1; v_gene: TRBV6-5; abundance: -; j_gene: TRBJ2-1; CDR3nt: TGTGCCAGCAGGGGACAGAGAGTTTCCTACAATGAGCAGTTCTTC; CDR3aa: CASRGQRVSYNEQFF
d_gene: TRBD2; v_gene: TRBV9; abundance: -; j_gene: TRBJ2-1; CDR3nt: TGTGCCAGCAGCGTAGGTAGTAGCGGGAGGACCCAGGATGAGCAGTTCTTC; CDR3aa: CASSVGSSGRTQDEQFF
d_gene: -; v_gene: TRBV15; abundance: -; j_gene: TRBJ1-1; CDR3nt: TGTGCCACCAGCAGCTTTACAGGGTCGAGCACTGAAGCTTTCTTT; CDR3aa: CATSSFTGSSTEAFF
d_gene: -; v_gene: TRBV7-2; abundance: -; j_gene: TRBJ2-3; CDR3nt: TGTGCCAGCAGCCAACTATCGGTCGATACGCAGTATTTT; CDR3aa: CASSQLSVDTQYF
d_gene: TRBD2; v_gene: TRBV19; abundance: -; j_gene: TRBJ2-3; CDR3nt: TGTGCCAGTAGTATAGGGCTAGCGGGGGTCACAGATACGCAGTATTTT; CDR3aa: CASSIGLAGVTDTQYF
d_gene: -; v_gene: TRBV18; abundance: -; j_gene: TRBJ1-3; CDR3nt: TGTGCCAGCTCACCACCGACGAGGTCAGGAAACACCATATATTTT; CDR3aa: CASSPPTRSGNTIYF
d_gene: TRBD1; v_gene: TRBV20-1; abundance: -; j_gene: TRBJ2-1; CDR3nt: TGCAGTGCTAGTGGGGACAGCGATAATGAGCAGTTCTTC; CDR3aa: CSASGDSDNEQFF
d_gene: -; v_gene: TRBV6-6; abundance: -; j_gene: TRBJ1-1; CDR3nt: TGTGCCAGCAGTTACACGGGCCACAGGTTGTCTGAAGCTTTCTTT; CDR3aa: CASSYTGHRLSEAFF
d_gene: TRBD1; v_gene: TRBV7-2; abundance: -; j_gene: TRBJ2-2; CDR3nt: TGTGCCAGCAGCCTCAACAGGGGGCTTAGCGGGGAGCTGTTTTTT; CDR3aa: CASSLNRGLSGELFF
d_gene: TRBD2; v_gene: TRBV7-3; abundance: once; j_gene: TRBJ2-1; CDR3nt: TGTGCCAGCAGCTTAAGGGCTAGCGGGAGTCGGGGGAGGAATGAGCAGTTCTTC; CDR3aa: CASSLRASGSRGRNEQFF
d_gene: -; v_gene: TRBV6-6; abundance: -; j_gene: TRBJ1-4; CDR3nt: TGTGCCAGCAGAGATTCGGGGGGGCGAGGTGAAAAACTGTTTTTT; CDR3aa: CASRDSGGRGEKLFF
d_gene: -; v_gene: TRBV7-9; abundance: -; j_gene: TRBJ2-1; CDR3nt: TGTGCCAGCAGCTTTGGGACAAACCCAGAGCAGTTCTTC; CDR3aa: CASSFGTNPEQFF
d_gene: TRBD1; v_gene: TRBV7-2; abundance: -; j_gene: TRBJ2-2; CDR3nt: TGTGCCAGCAGCTCGAGACAGGGGAACACCGGGGAGCTGTTTTTT; CDR3aa: CASSSRQGNTGELFF
d_gene: TRBD2; v_gene: TRBV7-6; abundance: -; j_gene: TRBJ2-3; CDR3nt: TGTGCCAGCAGCCCCGACTTCTGTACTAGCGGGAGGGCGATTTCGGGAGATACGCAGTATTTT; CDR3aa: CASSPDFCTSGRAISGDTQYF
d_gene: -; v_gene: TRBV3-1/TRBV3-2; abundance: -; j_gene: TRBJ2-1; CDR3nt: TGTGCCAGCAGCCGCGGCGGGAAAGCGTACAATGAGCAGTTCTTC; CDR3aa: CASSRGGKAYNEQFF
d_gene: -; v_gene: TRBV3-1/TRBV3-2; abundance: -; j_gene: TRBJ2-3; CDR3nt: TGTGCCAGCAGCAAGAGGACAGCCGGCACAGATACGCAGTATTTT; CDR3aa: CASSKRTAGTDTQYF
d_gene: TRBD1; v_gene: TRBV6-1; abundance: -; j_gene: TRBJ2-2; CDR3nt: TGTGCCAGCCGGGACAGGGGTACCGGGGAGCTGTTTTTT; CDR3aa: CASRDRGTGELFF
d_gene: TRBD1; v_gene: TRBV7-2; abundance: -; j_gene: TRBJ1-1; CDR3nt: TGTGCCAGCAGCGTCTCATGGGACAGGATGAACACTGAAGCTTTCTTT; CDR3aa: CASSVSWDRMNTEAFF
d_gene: -; v_gene: TRBV5-1; abundance: once; j_gene: TRBJ2-1; CDR3nt: TGCGCCAGCCGTTCTGTGGGGAGCTCCTACAATGAGCAGTTCTTC; CDR3aa: CASRSVGSSYNEQFF
d_gene: -; v_gene: TRBV28; abundance: -; j_gene: TRBJ2-3; CDR3nt: TGTGCCAGCGAATTCGGCGGCTCAGATACGCAGTATTTT; CDR3aa: CASEFGGSDTQYF
d_gene: TRBD1; v_gene: TRBV6-2/TRBV6-3; abundance: -; j_gene: TRBJ1-5; CDR3nt: TGTGCCAGCAGCTTGGGGACAGTCACCCGTAATCAGCCCCAGCATTTT; CDR3aa: CASSLGTVTRNQPQHF
d_gene: -; v_gene: TRBV28; abundance: -; j_gene: TRBJ1-1; CDR3nt: TGTGCCAGCACAGGGTTGGAGACTGAAGCTTTCTTT; CDR3aa: CASTGLETEAFF
d_gene: -; v_gene: TRBV20-1; abundance: -; j_gene: TRBJ2-1; CDR3nt: TGCAGTGCTAGGCCTATCAATGAGCAGTTCTTC; CDR3aa: CSARPINEQFF
d_gene: -; v_gene: TRBV27; abundance: -; j_gene: TRBJ1-2; CDR3nt: TGTGCCAGCAGCGCCCGGGAGTGGGACTATGGCTACACCTTC; CDR3aa: CASSAREWDYGYTF
d_gene: -; v_gene: TRBV20-1; abundance: -; j_gene: TRBJ1-2; CDR3nt: TGCAGTGCTAGTCTAGCCGGGACAACCTATGGCTACACCTTC; CDR3aa: CSASLAGTTYGYTF
d_gene: -; v_gene: TRBV6-1; abundance: -; j_gene: TRBJ2-3; CDR3nt: TGTGCCAGCAGTGGCCGGGATGGCGGTTCGGGCACAGATACGCAGTATTTT; CDR3aa: CASSGRDGGSGTDTQYF